Presented here are 8 T cell receptor beta chains from one specimen sequenced in a study of cytomegalovirus exposure and HLA in healthy donors. The PCR used 60 Vbeta and 13 Jbeta primers. Sequencing was performed with immunoSEQ multiplex PCR; in TCRdb, only in-frame clones are kept and a portion is missing. The sample records 150,000 to 200,000 clones, about 75% being singletons. The sample was PBMCs. The receptors were gathered from a man aged 50 to 60 in good health and CMV-seropositive.

The chain employs TRBV19 and TRBJ2-7, with D unclear. The V end lost 10 bases, the J end lost 4 bases, and 14 bases lay between the germline ends. The V gene's germline CDR1 is LNHDA and CDR2 SQIVND (reference sequence). The CDR3 extends over 12 amino acids. In DNA form, the CDR3 reads TGTGCCAATTCTCTAGGTTTTTACGAGCAGTACTTC. Its protein is CANSLGFYEQYF.

V is TRBV5-5 and J is TRBJ2-5; 9 positions agree with TRBD2. This CDR3 is built from 18 residues. The germline V gene has CDR1 SGHKS and CDR2 YYEKEE (reference sequence). V lost 0 bases and J lost 5; bases outside the gene matches: 14. The CDR3 region has the DNA TGTGCCAGCAGCTTGGCCCCCGGAGCGGGGAGCGGGGGGGAGACCCAGTACTTC. This encodes CASSLAPGAGSGGETQYF.

This clone was found a few times. The genes are TRBV5-6 and TRBJ1-1; D is unclear. This CDR3 has 12 residues. V was shortened by 4 bases and J by 4 bases, with 8 bases between the two germline ends. Looked up from germline, CDR1 is SGHDT and CDR2 is YYEEEE. CDR3 nucleotide sequence: TGTGCCAGCAGCCCTGGAGTCACTGAAGCTTTCTTT. It is translated as CASSPGVTEAFF. Variable domain in full (rest from reference TRBV5-6 and TRBJ1-1): DAGVTQSPTHLIKTRGQQVTLRCSPKSGHDTVSWYQQALGQGPQFIFQYYEEEERQRGNFPDRFSGHQFPNYSSELNVNALLLGDSALYLCASSPGVTEAFFGQGTRLTVV.

This CDR3 is CASSYSISGVDGYTF. In DNA form, the CDR3 reads TGTGCCAGCAGTTACTCGATTTCGGGGGTTGATGGCTACACCTTC. The chain combines TRBV6-6 with TRBJ1-2; D may be TRBD1 (5 bases). Germline-derived CDR1 and CDR2 are MNHNY and SVGAGI (reference sequence). The CDR3 is 15 residues long. V lost 0 bases and J lost 6, with 14 bases in between.

The V and J genes are TRBV18 and TRBJ1-5; no definite D call. With 0 bases removed from V and 2 bases from J, the gap between germline ends came to 17 bases. The CDR3 covers 18 residues. In germline, CDR1 is KGHSH, CDR2 LQKENI. CDR3 loop: CASSPPGSGSYGNQPQHF. Written as DNA, the CDR3 is TGTGCCAGCTCACCACCAGGGTCGGGGAGTTACGGCAATCAGCCCCAGCATTTT.

This chain links TRBV19 with TRBJ2-5, with a tentative D call TRBD1 (6 bases). CDR3 length equals 13 residues. V shed 5 bases and J shed 2 bases, with 9 bases lying between them. Germline lookup yields CDR1 LNHDA and CDR2 SQIVND (reference sequence). The CDR3 sequence is CASSDTGQETQYF. Written as DNA, the CDR3 is TGTGCCAGTAGTGATACAGGGCAAGAGACCCAGTACTTC. Full variable domain (missing parts from reference TRBV19 and TRBJ2-5): DGGITQSPKYLFRKEGQNVTLSCEQNLNHDAMYWYRQDPGQGLRLIYYSQIVNDFQKGDIAEGYSVSREKKESFPLTVTSAQKNPTAFYLCASSDTGQETQYFGPGTRLLVL.

The genes are TRBV5-8 and TRBJ1-6; 7 bases match TRBD1. The CDR3 is made up of 15 amino acids. V was clipped by 3 bases and J by 5 bases; unmatched bases: 5. The germline V gene encodes CDR1 SGHTS and CDR2 YDEGEE. The CDR3 DNA reads TGTGCCAGCAGCTCTGGGACAGTGGATAATTCACCCCTCCACTTT. Translated: CASSSGTVDNSPLHF. Full variable domain (remainder filled in from reference TRBV5-8 and TRBJ1-6): EAGVTQSPTHLIKTRGQQATLRCSPISGHTSVYWYQQALGLGLQFLLWYDEGEERNRGNFPPRFSGRQFPNYSSELNVNALELEDSALYLCASSSGTVDNSPLHFGNGTRLTVT.

This chain connects TRBV6-6 to TRBJ2-2, with D possibly being TRBD1 (5 bases). Germline values: CDR1 MNHNY, CDR2 SVGAGI (reference sequence). This CDR3 has 13 amino acids. Trimming left V 7 bases short and J 9 bases short, with 15 bases between. The CDR3 sequence: CASTQIGVRELFF. The CDR3 DNA reads TGTGCCAGCACCCAAATAGGGGTCCGGGAGCTGTTTTTT.